This entry concerns a single T cell receptor (beta chain). What it binds is unknown. Primers: 52 TRBV forward and 13 TRBJ reverse. Method: immunoSEQ multiplex PCR; TCRdb's copy keeps in-frame clones and lacks some. Of 15,000 to 20,000 clones in the sample, roughly 90% were seen once. Germline lookup yields CDR1 SGHRS and CDR2 YFSETQ. J gave up 5 bases and V 7 bases, and 6 bases lay outside the gene matches. The CDR3 has 12 residues. This specimen comes from a study of regulatory T cells. A couple of CD3G-deficient patients had more severe autoimmunity; all had some. Patients, 2 to 39 years old, had expanded memory T-cell proportions. Study observations and caveats: In patients, unique TRB V-J pairs were restricted and V/J usage skewed, especially in Tregs. Shannon entropy was nonsignificantly lower in patient CD8+ T cells than control CD8+ cells.

Sequencing used CD8+ T cells sorted from blood. This sequence was found in a person under 35 with CD3G deficiency. The rearrangement links TRBV5-1 to TRBJ2-7, with 7 bases matching TRBD1. The DNA for the CDR3 is TGCGCCAGCTCCGGGACAGAGGACGAGCAGTACTTC. Translating gives CASSGTEDEQYF. The entire variable domain, with the rest obtained from reference TRBV5-1 and TRBJ2-7, is as follows: KAGVTQTPRYLIKTRGQQVTLSCSPISGHRSVSWYQQTPGQGLQFLFEYFSETQRNKGNFPGRFSGRQFSNSRSEMNVSTLELGDSALYLCASSGTEDEQYFGPGTRLTVT.